This T cell receptor (beta chain) was retrieved from a study of long-term antiretroviral therapy in people with HIV. Survey-level resolution applied to immunoSEQ assay v3.0. Method: immunoSEQ multiplex PCR; TCRdb's copy keeps in-frame clones and lacks some. The table records tens of thousands of clones, about 80% of them present only once. On this clone itself: Its antigen is not identified.

Germline V gene data show CDR1 as LNHDA and CDR2 as SQIVND (reference sequence). This CDR3 has 15 amino acids. V lost 3 bases and J 6 bases, leaving 15 bases between the germline ends. Study results and caveats: Controls exceeded HIV repertoires in CDR3 length range. Diversity rose after ART but stayed below transplant donor controls.

Every participant with HIV received treatment in the United States. Going into DNA extraction, samples held about 0.85-11 million cryopreserved PBMC. Sequencing used unsorted PBMCs, obtained 1.1 years before starting antiretroviral therapy. This chain connects TRBV19 to TRBJ2-1; the D is unclear. The receptor was isolated from a woman under 40 with HIV. CDR3 in DNA: TGTGCCAGTAGTATCTTGAACTGGCAGCCCAATGAGCAGTTCTTC. This gives the protein CASSILNWQPNEQFF.